This passage covers 23 T cell receptor beta chains from one sample sequenced in a study of blood T cell repertoires in COVID-19. Assay: immunoSEQ multiplex PCR; the TCRdb copy retains only in-frame clones and omits some. The sample has around 99,000 clones, less than 85% seen once; the top ten hold 15% to 20%. Sequencing was carried out using peripheral blood. The receptors derive from a woman over 75 with active or convalescent COVID-19.

DNA of the CDR3: TGCGCCAGCAGCTTGGTTGGGGGGTCTGGCGGGAGTCGGACCGGGGAGCTGTTTTTT. Amino acid sequence: CASSLVGGSGGSRTGELFF. This chain uses TRBV5-1 with TRBJ2-2, with 7 bases fitting TRBD2. This CDR3 region has 19 residues. The V and J ends lost 0 bases and 5 bases, in that order; junction bases with no gene match: 16. CDR1 is SGHRS, CDR2 YFSETQ, per germline.

The DNA of the CDR3 is TGTGCCAGCAGCGCCCGCGGGTCGGGTATTCAGTACTTC. Its translation: CASSARGSGIQYF. V is TRBV7-2 and J is TRBJ2-4; TRBD2 might be the D (5 bases). V lost 5 bases to trimming and J lost 10 bases, with 15 bases between them. The length of the CDR3 is 13 residues. Germline V CDR1 and CDR2: SGHTA, FQGNSA.

The chain carries TRBV7-2 and TRBJ1-4, with a tentative D call TRBD1 (5 bases). The CDR3 sequence is 13 residues long. Germline assignment: CDR1 SGHTA and CDR2 FQGNSA. The germline V and J ends were trimmed by 4 bases and 3 bases, with 6 bases remaining between them. This CDR3 is CASSSTANEKLFF. CDR3 DNA sequence: TGTGCCAGCAGCTCGACAGCTAATGAAAAACTGTTTTTT.

This rearrangement joins TRBV19 to TRBJ2-4, with TRBD1 identical over 9 bases. CDR3 length: 16 residues. V dropped 5 bases and J dropped 5; count of bases not matched to a gene: 10. Germline CDR1 reads LNHDA; CDR2 reads SQIVND (reference sequence). CDR3 bases: TGTGCCAGTAGTCCAACCGGGACAGGGATCCAAAACATTCAGTACTTC. Encoded protein: CASSPTGTGIQNIQYF.

The V gene is TRBV2, the J gene TRBJ2-1; perhaps TRBD1 as D (7 bases). V shed 6 bases and J shed 0 bases, with 15 bases lying between them. Germline values: CDR1 SNHLY, CDR2 FYNNEI. The length of the CDR3 is 16 residues. The CDR3 reads CASRSDRRVSYNEQFF. In nucleotides, the CDR3 is TGTGCCAGCAGGTCGGACAGGAGGGTCTCCTACAATGAGCAGTTCTTC.

The chain links TRBV5-6 to TRBJ1-2, with D perhaps matching TRBD1 (6 bases). This CDR3 is built from 16 residues. Germline loops: CDR1 SGHDT, CDR2 YYEEEE. V shed 0 bases and J shed 4 bases, with 16 bases lying between them. The CDR3 coding sequence is TGTGCCAGCAGCTTGGTAGGCAGGGGCTCGGGCTATGGCTACACCTTC. This encodes CASSLVGRGSGYGYTF.

The sample holds a few counts of this clone. J is TRBJ2-5 and V is TRBV7-3; tentative D call: TRBD2 (6 bases). Germline loops: CDR1 SGHTA, CDR2 FQGTGA. The CDR3 has 13 amino acids. V was shortened by 3 bases and J by 1 base, with 6 bases between the two germline ends. CDR3 nucleotides: TGTGCCAGCAGCTTCGGGAGCCAAGAGACCCAGTACTTC. Amino acid sequence: CASSFGSQETQYF.

This clone was counted only a few times. The rearrangement joins TRBV10-3 to TRBJ1-1; 7 positions match TRBD1. The V and J ends lost 2 bases and 6 bases, in that order; junction bases with no gene match: 3. The CDR3 has 13 amino acids. Germline V gene sequence: CDR1 ENHRY, CDR2 SYGVKD. The CDR3 loop is CAISEVTGSEAFF. CDR3 bases: TGTGCCATCAGTGAGGTGACAGGGTCTGAAGCTTTCTTT.

The CDR3 DNA reads as TGTGCCACCAGTGGGGGACAGGAGACTCTCTACGAGCAGTACTTC. Protein sequence: CATSGGQETLYEQYF. V and J are TRBV24-1 and TRBJ2-7; TRBD1 aligns across 8 bases. V dropped 5 bases and J dropped 3; count of bases not matched to a gene: 8. The CDR3 totals 15 residues. The germline V gene encodes CDR1 KGHDR and CDR2 SFDVKD.

This clone was counted a few times. The chain has TRBV19 and TRBJ1-1, with D maybe TRBD1 (6 bases). This CDR3 has 17 amino acids. Trimming shortened V by 4 bases and J by 5 bases, and 23 bases separated the two germline ends. Germline V gene lookup returns CDR1 LNHDA and CDR2 SQIVND (reference sequence). Here the CDR3 DNA reads TGTGCCAGTAGTAGCCCGTCGGCAGGGGAGTGGAGAACTGAAGCTTTCTTT. This translates into CASSSPSAGEWRTEAFF.

The chain joins TRBV9 to TRBJ1-1; D uncertain. Trimming pared 3 bases from V and 4 bases from J, leaving 13 bases between. Germline V gene data show CDR1 as SGDLS and CDR2 as YYNGEE. The CDR3 totals 14 residues. The CDR3 region has the DNA TGTGCCAGCAGCGCTCAGGTCCAAGGCACTGAAGCTTTCTTT. Translated, it gives CASSAQVQGTEAFF.

As to this clone: At one of its ends the junction is not consistent with the germline gene, which may arise from a read error. The chain employs TRBV5-1 and TRBJ2-1; 14 positions agree with TRBD2. CDR1 is SGHRS, CDR2 YFSETQ, per germline. CDR3 size: 16 residues. The CDR3 loop is CASSAGTSGSYNEQFF. The CDR3 DNA reads TGTGCCAGCAGCGCTGGGACTAGCGGGAGTTACAATGAGCAGTTCTTC.

The CDR3 sequence is CASSQALAGEQFF. CDR3 bases: TGTGCCAGCAGCCAAGCTTTAGCGGGAGAGCAGTTCTTC. The chain carries TRBV14 and TRBJ2-1, with TRBD2 identical over 8 bases. CDR3 length: 13 amino acids. Unmatched junction bases numbered 3, after V lost 1 base and J lost 10 bases. Germline V CDR1 and CDR2: SGHDN, FVKESK.

This clone has only one observation. The rearrangement uses TRBV4-3 and TRBJ2-5; 14 bases map to TRBD2. This CDR3 comprises 17 residues. Germline V gene data show CDR1 as LGHNA and CDR2 as YSLEER. The V segment lost 0 bases and the J segment 9 bases; nucleotides outside the gene matches: 9. The DNA for the CDR3 is TGCGCCAGCAGCCAAGACCTCCCGGGACTAGCGGGAGTGGCCCAGTACTTC. It yields the protein CASSQDLPGLAGVAQYF.

This clone has a count of ten or more. J is TRBJ1-1 and V is TRBV25-1; perhaps TRBD1 as D (6 bases). The CDR3 is 17 amino acids. V dropped 2 bases and J dropped 5 bases, with 21 bases sitting between them. Germline CDR1 MGHDK, CDR2 SYGVNS. Written as DNA, the CDR3 is TGTGCCAGCAGTGAAGGCGTATGGGCCCACCAGGGGACTGAAGCTTTCTTT. Translation: CASSEGVWAHQGTEAFF.

This chain joins TRBV30 and TRBJ2-5; TRBD2 matches at 10 bases. The germline V gene encodes CDR1 GTSNPN and CDR2 SVGIG (reference sequence). V trimming: 2 bases; J trimming: 7 bases; junction bases outside the gene matches: 10. This CDR3 spans 15 amino acids. This chain's CDR3 is CAWSTSGMGSWTQYF. Written as DNA, the CDR3 is TGTGCCTGGAGTACTAGCGGGATGGGATCTTGGACCCAGTACTTC.

This chain connects TRBV2 to TRBJ2-1; 7 nucleotides line up with TRBD2. Germline loops: CDR1 SNHLY, CDR2 FYNNEI. V trimming: 7 bases; J trimming: 4 bases; junction bases outside the gene matches: 7. This CDR3 is 14 amino acids long. The CDR3: CASMASGVYNEQFF. Here the CDR3 DNA reads TGTGCCAGCATGGCTAGCGGAGTTTACAATGAGCAGTTCTTC.

The chain is built from TRBV10-1 and TRBJ2-3; the match to TRBD2 covers 7 bases. The V segment lost 2 bases and the J segment 3 bases; nucleotides outside the gene matches: 8. CDR3 length: 16 amino acids. CDR1 is WNHNN and CDR2 is SYGVQD in the germline V gene (reference sequence). CDR3 protein: CASSEMAGARTDTQYF. CDR3 coding DNA: TGCGCCAGCAGTGAGATGGCGGGAGCGAGGACAGATACGCAGTATTTT.

The rearrangement uses TRBV5-1 and TRBJ1-2, with D perhaps matching TRBD1 (6 bases). Trimming took off 0 bases at V and 5 bases at J, with 11 bases between the two ends. The CDR3 has 14 amino acids. Germline values: CDR1 SGHRS, CDR2 YFSETQ. CDR3: CASSLERGWYGYTF. CDR3 DNA sequence: TGCGCCAGCAGCTTGGAAAGGGGGTGGTATGGCTACACCTTC.

A note on this clone: One end of the junction is discordant with germline, which a read error may explain. The genes are TRBV5-1 and TRBJ2-7; TRBD1 agrees at 8 bases. This CDR3 region has 15 residues. Germline loops: CDR1 SGHRS, CDR2 YFSETQ. CDR3 residues: CASRIQGASSYEQYF. The CDR3 DNA reads as TGTGCCAGCAGGATCCAGGGGGCGAGCTCCTACGAGCAGTACTTC.

This chain joins TRBV20-1 and TRBJ1-1; tentative D call: TRBD1 (5 bases). Per germline, CDR1 DFQATT and CDR2 SNEGSKA (reference sequence). V shed 3 bases and J shed 4 bases, with 15 bases lying between them. The CDR3 consists of 14 residues. CDR3 DNA sequence: TGCAGTGCTAGTTCCGCAGGGAGGGTCACTGAAGCTTTCTTT. Translated, it gives CSASSAGRVTEAFF.

The DNA for the CDR3 is TGTGCCAGCAGTGTCGTGGGAGGAGAGCCAGATACGCAGTATTTT. Its protein product is CASSVVGGEPDTQYF. The chain joins TRBV9 to TRBJ2-3; weak D call: TRBD2 (6 bases). The V gene's germline CDR1 is SGDLS and CDR2 YYNGEE. Trimming took 5 bases from V and 4 from J, leaving 17 bases between them. This CDR3 is built from 15 residues.

The chain joins TRBV19 to TRBJ1-1; 7 nucleotides line up with TRBD1. Germline-derived CDR1 and CDR2 are LNHDA and SQIVND (reference sequence). The CDR3 sequence is 13 residues long. Germline trimming cut 6 bases from V and 5 bases from J; bases unmatched to any gene: 6. The CDR3 reads CASRQGSGTEAFF. Written as DNA, the CDR3 is TGTGCCAGTAGACAGGGGAGCGGAACTGAAGCTTTCTTT.